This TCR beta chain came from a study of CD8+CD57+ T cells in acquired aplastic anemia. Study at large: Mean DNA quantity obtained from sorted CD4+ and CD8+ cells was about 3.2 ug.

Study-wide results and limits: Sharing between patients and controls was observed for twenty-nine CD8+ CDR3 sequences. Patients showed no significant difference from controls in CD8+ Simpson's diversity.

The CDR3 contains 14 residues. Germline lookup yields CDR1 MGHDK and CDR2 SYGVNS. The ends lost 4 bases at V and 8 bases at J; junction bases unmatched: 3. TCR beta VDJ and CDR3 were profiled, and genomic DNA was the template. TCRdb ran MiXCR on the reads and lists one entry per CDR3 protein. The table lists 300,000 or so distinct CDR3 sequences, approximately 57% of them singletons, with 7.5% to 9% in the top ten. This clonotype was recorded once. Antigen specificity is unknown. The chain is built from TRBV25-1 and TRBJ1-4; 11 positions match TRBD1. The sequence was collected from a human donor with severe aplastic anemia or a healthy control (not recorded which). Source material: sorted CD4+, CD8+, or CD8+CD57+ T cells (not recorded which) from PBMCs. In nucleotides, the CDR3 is TGTGCCAGCAGTGGGACAGGGGGCACCGAAAAACTGTTTTTT. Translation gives CASSGTGGTEKLFF.